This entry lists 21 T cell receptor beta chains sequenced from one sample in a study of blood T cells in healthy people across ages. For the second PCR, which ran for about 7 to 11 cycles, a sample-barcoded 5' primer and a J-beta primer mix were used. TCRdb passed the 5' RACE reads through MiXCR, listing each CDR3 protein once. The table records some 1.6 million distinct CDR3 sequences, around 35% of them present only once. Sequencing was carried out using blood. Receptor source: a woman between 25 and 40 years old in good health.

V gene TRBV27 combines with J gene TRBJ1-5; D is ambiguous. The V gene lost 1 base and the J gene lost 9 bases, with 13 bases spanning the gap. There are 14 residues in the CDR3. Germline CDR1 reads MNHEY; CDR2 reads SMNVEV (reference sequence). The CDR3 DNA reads TGTGCCAGCAGTTTATGGCGTACGGATCGGCCCCAGCATTTT. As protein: CASSLWRTDRPQHF.

The CDR3 region is CASSLWRGGTDTQYF. CDR3 DNA sequence: TGTGCCAGCAGCTTGTGGCGGGGGGGCACAGATACGCAGTATTTT. The chain recombines TRBV5-6 with TRBJ2-3; 8 bases agree with TRBD2. The junction had 2 bases not matched to a gene; V was cut back by 1 base and J by 1 base. Germline loops: CDR1 SGHDT, CDR2 YYEEEE. The length of the CDR3 is 15 residues. The full variable domain, rest sourced from reference TRBV5-6 and TRBJ2-3, is DAGVTQSPTHLIKTRGQQVTLRCSPKSGHDTVSWYQQALGQGPQFIFQYYEEEERQRGNFPDRFSGHQFPNYSSELNVNALLLGDSALYLCASSLWRGGTDTQYFGPGTRLTVL.

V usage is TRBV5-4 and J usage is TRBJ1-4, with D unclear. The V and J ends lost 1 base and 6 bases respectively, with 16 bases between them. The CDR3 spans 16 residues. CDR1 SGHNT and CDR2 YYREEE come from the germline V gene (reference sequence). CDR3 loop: CASSLTGVRVDEKLFF. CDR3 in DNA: TGTGCCAGCAGCTTGACTGGGGTACGGGTGGATGAAAAACTGTTTTTT.

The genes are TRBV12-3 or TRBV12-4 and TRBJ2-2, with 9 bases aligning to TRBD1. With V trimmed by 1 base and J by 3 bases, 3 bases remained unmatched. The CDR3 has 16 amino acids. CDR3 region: CASSLGGQGHTGELFF. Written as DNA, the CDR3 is TGTGCCAGCAGTTTAGGGGGACAGGGACACACCGGGGAGCTGTTTTTT.

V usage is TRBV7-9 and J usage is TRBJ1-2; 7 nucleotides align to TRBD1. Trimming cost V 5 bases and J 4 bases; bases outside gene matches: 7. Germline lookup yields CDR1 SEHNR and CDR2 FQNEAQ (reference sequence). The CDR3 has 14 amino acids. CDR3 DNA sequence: TGTGCCAGCAGCGCGGACAGGTCGAGCTATGGCTACACCTTC. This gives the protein CASSADRSSYGYTF.

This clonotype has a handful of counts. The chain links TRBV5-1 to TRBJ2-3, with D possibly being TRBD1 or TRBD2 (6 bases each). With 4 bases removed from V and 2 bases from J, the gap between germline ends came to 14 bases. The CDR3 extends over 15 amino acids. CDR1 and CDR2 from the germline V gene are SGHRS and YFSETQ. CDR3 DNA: TGCGCCAGCAGCGGGCCGGGGGCCAACACAGATACGCAGTATTTT. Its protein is CASSGPGANTDTQYF.

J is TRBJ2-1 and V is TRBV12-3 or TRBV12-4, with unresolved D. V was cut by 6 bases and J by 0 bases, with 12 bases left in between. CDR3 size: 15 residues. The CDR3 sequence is CASSVHASSYNEQFF. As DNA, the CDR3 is TGTGCCAGCAGCGTACACGCCAGCTCCTACAATGAGCAGTTCTTC.

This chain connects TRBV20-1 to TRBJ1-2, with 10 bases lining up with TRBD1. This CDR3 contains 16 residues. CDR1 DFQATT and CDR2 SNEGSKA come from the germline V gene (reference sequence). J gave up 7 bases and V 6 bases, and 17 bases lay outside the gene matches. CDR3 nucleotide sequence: TGCAGTGCCCCACCACATGTTCGGGACAGGGGTTCTGGCTACACCTTC. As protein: CSAPPHVRDRGSGYTF.

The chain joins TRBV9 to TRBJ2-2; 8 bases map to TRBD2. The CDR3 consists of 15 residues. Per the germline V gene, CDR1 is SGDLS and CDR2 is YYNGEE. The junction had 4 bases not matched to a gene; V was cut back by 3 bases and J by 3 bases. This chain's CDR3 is CASSARGGDTGELFF. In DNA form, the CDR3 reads TGTGCCAGCAGCGCCCGGGGGGGGGACACCGGGGAGCTGTTTTTT.

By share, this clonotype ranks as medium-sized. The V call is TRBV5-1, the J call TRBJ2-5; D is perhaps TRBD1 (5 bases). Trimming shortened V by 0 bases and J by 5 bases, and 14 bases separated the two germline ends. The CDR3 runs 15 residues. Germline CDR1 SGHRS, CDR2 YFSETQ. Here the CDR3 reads CASSLAAGIGETQYF. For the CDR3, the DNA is TGCGCCAGCAGCTTGGCGGCAGGGATAGGGGAGACCCAGTACTTC.

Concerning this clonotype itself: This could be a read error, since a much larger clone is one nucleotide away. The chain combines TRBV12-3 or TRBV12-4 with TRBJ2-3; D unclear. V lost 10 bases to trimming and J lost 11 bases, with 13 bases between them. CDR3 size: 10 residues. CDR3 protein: CATTPYMQYF. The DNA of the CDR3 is TGTGCCACCACCCCCTATATGCAGTATTTT.

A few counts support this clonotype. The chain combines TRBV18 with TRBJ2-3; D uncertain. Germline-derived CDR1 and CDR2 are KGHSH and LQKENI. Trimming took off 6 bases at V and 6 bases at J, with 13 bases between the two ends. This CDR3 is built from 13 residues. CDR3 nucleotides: TGTGCCAGCTCCCGCCAAGATAGGGATACGCAGTATTTT. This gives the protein CASSRQDRDTQYF.

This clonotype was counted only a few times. The CDR3 nucleotides are TGTGCCACCAGCAGAGACCCCAGGCCTTTTCAAGAGACCCAGTACTTC. It yields the protein CATSRDPRPFQETQYF. The chain combines TRBV15 with TRBJ2-5; D remains ambiguous. This CDR3 is 16 amino acids long. Germline V lookup: CDR1 LNHNV, CDR2 YYDKDF (reference sequence). V shed 0 bases and J shed 2 bases, with 13 bases lying between them. Full variable domain (outside the CDR3, taken from reference TRBV15 and TRBJ2-5): DAMVIQNPRYQVTQFGKPVTLSCSQTLNHNVMYWYQQKSSQAPKLLFHYYDKDFNNEADTPDNFQSRRPNTSFCFLDIRSPGLGDTAMYLCATSRDPRPFQETQYFGPGTRLLVL.

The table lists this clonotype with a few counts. The CDR3 DNA is TGCAGCGTTGACGGTCTTCACCGCACCGGGGAGCTGTTTTTT. It specifies CSVDGLHRTGELFF. V gene TRBV29-1 combines with J gene TRBJ2-2; unclear D gene. The V end lost 3 bases, the J end lost 4 bases, and 12 bases lay between the germline ends. The CDR3 consists of 14 residues. CDR1 SQVTM and CDR2 ANQGSEA come from the germline V gene.

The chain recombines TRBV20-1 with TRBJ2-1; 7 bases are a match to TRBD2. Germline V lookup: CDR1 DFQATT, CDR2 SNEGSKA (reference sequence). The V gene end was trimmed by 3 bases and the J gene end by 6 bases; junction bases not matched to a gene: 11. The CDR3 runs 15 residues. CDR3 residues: CSARKGAGPLNEQFF. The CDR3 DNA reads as TGCAGTGCTAGGAAGGGAGCGGGACCCCTCAATGAGCAGTTCTTC.

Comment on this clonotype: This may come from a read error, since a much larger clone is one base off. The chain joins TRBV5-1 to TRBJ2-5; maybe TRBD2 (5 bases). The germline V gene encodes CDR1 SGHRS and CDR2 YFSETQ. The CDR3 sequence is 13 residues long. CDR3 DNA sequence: TGCGCCAGCAGCCTCGGGGAGCAAGAGGCCCAGTACTTC. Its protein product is CASSLGEQEAQYF.

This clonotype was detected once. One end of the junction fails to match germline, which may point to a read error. The DNA of the CDR3 is TGTGCCAGCTCATCAGGGGCGAATAATCCACCCCTCCACTTT. It is translated as CASSSGANNPPLHF. This chain joins TRBV18 and TRBJ1-6; perhaps TRBD1 as D (6 bases). Looked up from germline, CDR1 is KGHSH and CDR2 is LQKENI. The length of the CDR3 is 14 residues.

The CDR3 DNA reads TGCAGTGCTCCGGGCCCTTCTTTCTTCGAGCAGTACTTC. Residues: CSAPGPSFFEQYF. The V gene is TRBV20-1, the J gene TRBJ2-7; D gene unclear. The V end lost 5 bases, the J end lost 6 bases, and 17 bases lay between the germline ends. The CDR3 is 13 residues long. From germline, CDR1 is DFQATT and CDR2 SNEGSKA (reference sequence).

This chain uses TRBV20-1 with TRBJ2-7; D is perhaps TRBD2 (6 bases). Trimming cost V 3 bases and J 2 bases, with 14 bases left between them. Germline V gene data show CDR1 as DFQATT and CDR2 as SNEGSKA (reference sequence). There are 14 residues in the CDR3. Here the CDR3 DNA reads TGCAGTGCTAGGCCCCGGGGGAATGCCTACGAGCAGTACTTC. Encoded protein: CSARPRGNAYEQYF.

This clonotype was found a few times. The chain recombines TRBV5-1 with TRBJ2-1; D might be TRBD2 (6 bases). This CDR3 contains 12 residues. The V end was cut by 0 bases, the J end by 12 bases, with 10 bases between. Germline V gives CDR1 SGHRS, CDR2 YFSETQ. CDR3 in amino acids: CASSLEGGAQFF. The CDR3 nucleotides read TGCGCCAGCAGCTTGGAGGGCGGGGCGCAGTTCTTC.

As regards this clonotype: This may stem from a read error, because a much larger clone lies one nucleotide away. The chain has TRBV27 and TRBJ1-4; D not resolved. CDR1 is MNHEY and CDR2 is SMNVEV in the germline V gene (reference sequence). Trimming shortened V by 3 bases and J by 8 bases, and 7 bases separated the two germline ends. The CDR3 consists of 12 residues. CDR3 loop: CASSFPGEKLFF. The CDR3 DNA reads TGTGCCAGCAGTTTTCCGGGGGAAAAACTGTTTTTT.